The 10 T cell receptor beta chains given below trace back to one sample, sequenced in a study of CD8+ T cells in alopecia areata. Following extraction, RNA underwent reverse transcription to cDNA, which served as the sequencing template. Sequencing was performed with immunoSEQ multiplex PCR; in TCRdb, only in-frame clones are kept and a portion is missing. The sample lists some 190,000 clones, approximately 72% occurring once. Treatment described: oral pan-JAK inhibitor, 5-10 mg twice daily. Sequences were derived from CD4+ T cells sorted from blood, sampled at approximately week 42, from a patient treated with tofacitinib. These receptors all come from a human donor with alopecia areata.

The chain uses TRBV19 and TRBJ2-2; D tentatively fits TRBD1 or TRBD2 (5 bases each). The CDR3 length is 13 residues. Germline assignment: CDR1 LNHDA and CDR2 SQIVND (reference sequence). V lost 5 bases to trimming and J lost 4 bases, with 8 bases between them. The CDR3 coding sequence is TGTGCCAGTAGTCAGGGAGTCACCGGGGAGCTGTTTTTT. The encoded protein is CASSQGVTGELFF. Full variable domain (outside the CDR3, taken from reference TRBV19 and TRBJ2-2): DGGITQSPKYLFRKEGQNVTLSCEQNLNHDAMYWYRQDPGQGLRLIYYSQIVNDFQKGDIAEGYSVSREKKESFPLTVTSAQKNPTAFYLCASSQGVTGELFFGEGSRLTVL.

This clone was seen a handful of times. The chain carries TRBV11-2 and TRBJ2-5; D gene ambiguous. The CDR3 length is 14 residues. Looked up from germline, CDR1 is SGHAT and CDR2 is FQNNGV. V was shortened by 1 base and J by 3 bases, with 9 bases between the two germline ends. The CDR3 loop is CASSLGTAKETQYF. In nucleotides, the CDR3 is TGTGCCAGCAGCTTAGGTACAGCGAAAGAGACCCAGTACTTC.

The rearrangement links TRBV29-1 to TRBJ2-3, with 10 bases lining up with TRBD1. The CDR3 has 18 amino acids. With 4 bases clipped from V and 4 bases from J, the junction kept 17 bases outside the gene matches. CDR1 is SQVTM and CDR2 is ANQGSEA in the germline V gene. CDR3 in DNA: TGCAGCGTTGCCCTTATAAAACTGGACAGGGGGTTTGCAGATACGCAGTATTTT. Amino acid sequence: CSVALIKLDRGFADTQYF.

The rearrangement uses TRBV11-3 and TRBJ2-5; D unresolved. Germline values: CDR1 SGHNT, CDR2 YENEEA. V shed 3 bases and J shed 5 bases, with 19 bases lying between them. This CDR3 spans 16 amino acids. This CDR3 is CASSFYTPPIGETQYF. Written as DNA, the CDR3 is TGTGCCAGCAGCTTTTACACGCCGCCCATTGGGGAGACCCAGTACTTC.

The chain employs TRBV4-2 and TRBJ1-6; 8 bases map to TRBD1. V dropped 0 bases and J dropped 3; count of bases not matched to a gene: 1. The CDR3 consists of 16 residues. Germline CDR1 is LGHNA and CDR2 is YNFKEQ. CDR3 loop: CASSQDGTGYNSPLHF. In DNA form, the CDR3 reads TGTGCCAGCAGCCAAGATGGGACAGGCTATAATTCACCCCTCCACTTT.

This clone has more than one count but fewer than ten. The V and J genes are TRBV27 and TRBJ2-7; 10 bases fit TRBD2. CDR3 size: 14 residues. Trimming at V came to 7 bases and at J to 6 bases, leaving 9 bases not matched to a gene. Per the germline V gene, CDR1 is MNHEY and CDR2 is SMNVEV (reference sequence). As DNA, the CDR3 is TGTGCCAGCACCAAGCGGGGGGGTTCGGGCGAGCAGTACTTC. This translates into CASTKRGGSGEQYF.

The chain couples TRBV18 to TRBJ2-7; 8 bases fit TRBD1. Germline V gene sequence: CDR1 KGHSH, CDR2 LQKENI. With V trimmed by 5 bases and J by 3 bases, 6 bases remained unmatched. The CDR3 has 14 amino acids. The CDR3 DNA sequence: TGTGCCAGCTCAACCGGGACAGGAGGCTACGAGCAGTACTTC. Encoded protein: CASSTGTGGYEQYF.

CDR3 in amino acids: CSVGSDRGAYRTYGYTF. CDR3 DNA: TGCAGCGTTGGGAGTGACAGGGGAGCTTACCGGACCTATGGCTACACCTTC. The rearrangement links TRBV29-1 to TRBJ1-2; 8 nucleotides match TRBD1. V lost 4 bases, J lost 4 bases, and 17 bases stayed unmatched. The CDR3 runs 17 residues. Germline V lookup: CDR1 SQVTM, CDR2 ANQGSEA.

The chain joins TRBV2 to TRBJ1-2; the D is unclear. The CDR3 spans 13 residues. The V gene's germline CDR1 is SNHLY and CDR2 FYNNEI. The V end was cut by 2 bases, the J end by 8 bases, with 12 bases between. CDR3 residues: CASSERAGLGYTF. CDR3 in DNA: TGTGCCAGCAGTGAACGTGCAGGATTGGGCTACACCTTC.

This sequence joins TRBV5-1 and TRBJ2-1; a possible D gene is TRBD2 (6 bases). The CDR3 runs 13 residues. Germline V gene data show CDR1 as SGHRS and CDR2 as YFSETQ. V was pared by 4 bases and J by 7 bases, with 12 bases between. CDR3 residues: CASSPGLSNEQFF. CDR3 nucleotide sequence: TGCGCCAGCAGCCCGGGACTCTCGAATGAGCAGTTCTTC.